One and the same sample provided the 29 T cell receptor beta chains below, sequenced in a study of blood T cells in healthy people across ages. It was with a sample-barcoded 5' primer and a J-beta primer mix that a second PCR of roughly 7 to 11 cycles was run. Each CDR3 protein gets one entry after TCRdb re-called the 5' RACE reads with MiXCR. This table has around 1,800,000 distinct CDR3 sequences, about 39% appearing once. Sequenced: blood. The receptors stem from a human donor in good health.

The chain employs TRBV2 and TRBJ2-3; no reliable D call. The CDR3 has 16 residues. The V end lost 0 bases, the J end lost 2 bases, and 12 bases lay between the germline ends. Germline CDR1 is SNHLY and CDR2 is FYNNEI. For the CDR3, the DNA is TGTGCCAGCAGTGAAGCTTGGCTGGCCATCACAGATACGCAGTATTTT. Protein: CASSEAWLAITDTQYF.

This chain uses TRBV29-1 with TRBJ1-2; a possible D gene is TRBD1 (6 bases). V lost 4 bases and J lost 5, with 17 bases in between. Germline V CDR1 and CDR2: SQVTM, ANQGSEA. The CDR3 sequence is 14 residues long. In DNA, the CDR3 is TGCAGCGTTGTAAAACAGGGAGTAGGGTATGGCTACACCTTC. It codes for CSVVKQGVGYGYTF.

The rearrangement links TRBV5-5 to TRBJ2-3; no clear D gene. Looked up from germline, CDR1 is SGHKS and CDR2 is YYEKEE (reference sequence). The CDR3 spans 14 residues. V was clipped by 1 base and J by 0 bases, with 6 bases between them. CDR3 DNA: TGTGCCAGCAGCTTGTGGAGTAGCACAGATACGCAGTATTTT. Encoded protein: CASSLWSSTDTQYF.

The rearrangement links TRBV24-1 to TRBJ1-2, with no clear D. Trimming stripped 4 bases from V and 2 bases from J, with 7 bases between. In germline, CDR1 is KGHDR, CDR2 SFDVKD. There are 13 residues in the CDR3. CDR3 sequence reads: CATSELVNYGYTF. The CDR3 DNA is TGTGCCACCAGTGAATTAGTAAACTATGGCTACACCTTC.

This clonotype was seen more than once but under ten times. The chain couples TRBV2 to TRBJ1-2; tentative D call: TRBD1 (6 bases). V was clipped by 3 bases and J by 5 bases, with 13 bases between them. The germline V gene encodes CDR1 SNHLY and CDR2 FYNNEI. The CDR3 covers 14 residues. The CDR3 loop is CASSEIQGGYGYTF. CDR3 DNA: TGTGCCAGCAGTGAGATACAGGGTGGTTATGGCTACACCTTC.

This clonotype was counted a few times. The chain employs TRBV5-5 and TRBJ2-1, with 12 bases lining up with TRBD2. V was clipped by 5 bases and J by 7 bases; unmatched bases: 10. This CDR3 has 16 amino acids. The germline V gene has CDR1 SGHKS and CDR2 YYEKEE (reference sequence). Here the CDR3 reads CASSSLAGGRRNEQFF. DNA for the CDR3: TGTGCCAGCAGTTCTCTAGCGGGGGGGCGGAGGAATGAGCAGTTCTTC.

The J gene is TRBJ2-1, the V gene TRBV20-1, with 16 bases lining up with TRBD2. CDR1 DFQATT and CDR2 SNEGSKA come from the germline V gene (reference sequence). The CDR3 is made up of 19 amino acids. With V trimmed by 6 bases and J by 7 bases, 18 bases remained unmatched. CDR3 amino acids: CSAPAGTSGGAWLRNEQFF. The DNA for the CDR3 is TGCAGTGCCCCAGCGGGGACTAGCGGGGGGGCGTGGCTGAGGAATGAGCAGTTCTTC.

This chain joins TRBV6-5 and TRBJ1-2; TRBD1 agrees at 10 bases. V gave up 2 bases and J gave up 2 bases; unmatched junction bases: 2. CDR3 length: 15 amino acids. CDR1 MNHEY and CDR2 SVGAGI come from the germline V gene. The CDR3 region is CASSYGQGENYGYTF. CDR3 in DNA: TGTGCCAGCAGTTACGGACAGGGGGAAAACTATGGCTACACCTTC.

The V gene is TRBV9, the J gene TRBJ1-4; no definite D call. CDR3 size: 15 residues. Germline CDR1 SGDLS, CDR2 YYNGEE. V shed 0 bases and J shed 1 base, with 7 bases lying between them. The CDR3 DNA reads as TGTGCCAGCAGCGTAGGGGGAAGAACTAATGAAAAACTGTTTTTT. Its translation: CASSVGGRTNEKLFF.

V gene TRBV20-1 combines with J gene TRBJ2-1; maybe TRBD2 (6 bases). Trimming shortened V by 0 bases and J by 4 bases, and 13 bases separated the two germline ends. The CDR3 has 15 amino acids. Per germline, CDR1 DFQATT and CDR2 SNEGSKA (reference sequence). DNA of the CDR3: TGCAGTGCTAGAGATCCCAGCGGGTATTACAATGAGCAGTTCTTC. Translation: CSARDPSGYYNEQFF.

The chain has TRBV6-5 and TRBJ2-1; D tentatively reads TRBD1 or TRBD2 (6 bases each). V was pared by 3 bases and J by 5 bases, with 14 bases between. The CDR3 contains 15 residues. CDR1 is MNHEY, CDR2 SVGAGI, per germline. The CDR3 spells CASSYRRGKDNEQFF. DNA for the CDR3: TGTGCCAGCAGTTATCGGAGGGGGAAAGACAATGAGCAGTTCTTC.

Comments on this clonotype: A read error may account for a junction end that differs from germline. CDR3 nucleotide sequence: TGCGCCAGCAGCTCCACAGGGTCTGGGGCCAACGCCCTGACTTTC. Translated, it gives CASSSTGSGANALTF. The chain uses TRBV5-1 and TRBJ2-6; TRBD1 might be the D (6 bases). CDR1 and CDR2 (germline): SGHRS, YFSETQ. The CDR3 covers 15 residues.

A remark on this clonotype: A read error may explain this, as a much larger clone is one base away. The chain carries TRBV29-1 and TRBJ2-7; D perhaps matches TRBD1 (5 bases). The CDR3 runs to 11 residues. Per the germline V gene, CDR1 is SQVTM and CDR2 is ANQGSEA. CDR3 region: CGVVRANEQYF. DNA for the CDR3: TGCGGCGTAGTCAGGGCGAACGAGCAGTACTTC.

The chain joins TRBV12-3 or TRBV12-4 to TRBJ2-6, with 9 bases lining up with TRBD1. CDR3 length: 19 amino acids. Losses at the gene ends were 3 bases for V and 1 base for J; bases not matched to a gene: 10. CDR3 sequence (DNA): TGTGCCAGCAGTTTTGTTTGGGGGACAGGGCCTTCTGGGGCCAACGTCCTGACTTTC. Translated: CASSFVWGTGPSGANVLTF.

The J gene is TRBJ1-1, the V gene TRBV9; D not resolved. From germline, CDR1 is SGDLS and CDR2 YYNGEE. CDR3 size: 13 residues. Trimming stripped 6 bases from V and 2 bases from J, with 11 bases between. The CDR3 sequence is CASKENSNTEAFF. CDR3 DNA: TGTGCCAGCAAAGAAAACTCAAACACTGAAGCTTTCTTT.

The table lists this clonotype with a few counts. The V call is TRBV12-3 or TRBV12-4, the J call TRBJ2-1; tentatively, D is TRBD2 (6 bases). V was trimmed by 6 bases and J by 6 bases, leaving 15 bases between them. The CDR3 runs 14 residues. This chain's CDR3 is CASRPAGTRNEQFF. The CDR3 coding sequence is TGTGCCAGCAGACCAGCCGGGACTCGCAATGAGCAGTTCTTC.

The chain is built from TRBV7-8 and TRBJ2-5; D is possibly TRBD2 (5 bases). The V gene's germline CDR1 is SGHVS and CDR2 FQNEAQ. Trimming cost V 5 bases and J 5 bases, with 21 bases left between them. This CDR3 has 16 amino acids. The CDR3 nucleotides read TGTGCCAGCAGCCCCCCGCGGGTCCCAAGTAGGGAGACCCAGTACTTC. Translation gives CASSPPRVPSRETQYF.

This clonotype was recorded a few times. J is TRBJ1-4 and V is TRBV6-5, with a tentative D call TRBD1 (6 bases). Germline values: CDR1 MNHEY, CDR2 SVGAGI. CDR3 length: 14 residues. V was shortened by 4 bases and J by 1 base, with 7 bases between the two germline ends. The CDR3 protein is CASSSGETNEKLFF. The CDR3 nucleotides are TGTGCCAGCAGTTCAGGGGAAACTAATGAAAAACTGTTTTTT.

This clonotype has only a few counts. J is TRBJ2-3 and V is TRBV29-1, with unresolved D. This CDR3 spans 14 amino acids. Looked up from germline, CDR1 is SQVTM and CDR2 is ANQGSEA. Trimming left V 3 bases short and J 3 bases short, with 13 bases between. CDR3 sequence (DNA): TGCAGCGTTGATCGTCAAGGGCTTACAGATACGCAGTATTTT. This translates into CSVDRQGLTDTQYF.

This rearrangement joins TRBV15 to TRBJ2-6; D unclear. This CDR3 has 16 amino acids. Germline lookup yields CDR1 LNHNV and CDR2 YYDKDF (reference sequence). The V and J ends lost 0 bases and 4 bases respectively, with 10 bases between them. For the CDR3, the DNA is TGTGCCACCAGCAGAGATAAGGGTACGGGGGCCAACGTCCTGACTTTC. This translates into CATSRDKGTGANVLTF.

This clonotype has only a few counts. V and J are TRBV29-1 and TRBJ2-3, with D tentatively TRBD1 (5 bases). V lost 5 bases and J lost 3, with 15 bases in between. The CDR3 is made up of 14 amino acids. Germline lookup yields CDR1 SQVTM and CDR2 ANQGSEA. The CDR3 here is CSVQGRVATDTQYF. DNA of the CDR3: TGCAGCGTTCAAGGCAGGGTGGCTACAGATACGCAGTATTTT.

The chain is built from TRBV4-3 and TRBJ2-1, with TRBD1 matching 7 bases. From germline, CDR1 is LGHNA and CDR2 YSLEER. The CDR3 is 15 residues long. V shed 3 bases, J shed 6 bases, and the junction held 8 bases outside the gene matches. CDR3 loop: CASSQRRQGRNEQFF. The CDR3 nucleotides read TGCGCCAGCAGCCAGCGAAGACAGGGCCGCAATGAGCAGTTCTTC.

V is TRBV5-1 and J is TRBJ2-7; D call uncertain. Trimming cost V 0 bases and J 6 bases, with 16 bases left between them. CDR1 is SGHRS and CDR2 is YFSETQ in the germline V gene. This CDR3 is 15 amino acids long. This CDR3 reads CASSLGAGPTGEQYF. The CDR3 nucleotides read TGCGCCAGCAGCTTGGGGGCAGGACCGACCGGCGAGCAGTACTTC.

The chain is built from TRBV2 and TRBJ1-4, with 7 bases matching TRBD1. The V and J ends lost 1 base and 7 bases, in that order; junction bases with no gene match: 3. The CDR3 loop spans 14 amino acids. Germline assignment: CDR1 SNHLY and CDR2 FYNNEI. The CDR3 is CASSEDRGREKLFF. CDR3 nucleotide sequence: TGTGCCAGCAGTGAAGACAGGGGTCGTGAAAAACTGTTTTTT.

This clonotype was counted a few times. The V and J genes are TRBV20-1 and TRBJ2-3; 10 bases are a match to TRBD2. CDR3 length equals 14 residues. Germline V CDR1 and CDR2: DFQATT, SNEGSKA (reference sequence). Trimming cost V 3 bases and J 4 bases; bases outside gene matches: 4. For the CDR3, the DNA is TGCAGTGCTAGGCTAGCGGGAGTAGCAGATACGCAGTATTTT. This encodes CSARLAGVADTQYF.

This clonotype was counted many times. The V gene is TRBV20-1, the J gene TRBJ1-2, with D uncertain. This CDR3 has 12 residues. The germline CDR1 and CDR2 sequences are DFQATT and SNEGSKA (reference sequence). Between the trimmed V and J ends, which lost 6 bases and 3 bases, there was a span of 11 bases. The CDR3 nucleotides are TGCAGTGCCAATGGGCTGGACTATGGCTACACCTTC. It translates to CSANGLDYGYTF.

This chain uses TRBV9 with TRBJ2-6; no reliable D call. With 0 bases removed from V and 1 base from J, the gap between germline ends came to 14 bases. CDR1 SGDLS and CDR2 YYNGEE come from the germline V gene. The CDR3 extends over 18 amino acids. The CDR3: CASSVGLGIQSGANVLTF. The CDR3 DNA reads TGTGCCAGCAGCGTAGGGTTGGGCATCCAATCTGGGGCCAACGTCCTGACTTTC.

This clonotype was seen a handful of times. The chain carries TRBV7-2 and TRBJ2-1; TRBD1 agrees at 8 bases. V gave up 3 bases and J gave up 5 bases; unmatched junction bases: 9. Germline V gives CDR1 SGHTA, CDR2 FQGNSA. The length of the CDR3 is 16 residues. The CDR3 nucleotides read TGTGCCAGCAGCTTGCAGGGGGCGGGCGCCCACAATGAGCAGTTCTTC. Translating it yields CASSLQGAGAHNEQFF.

The chain has TRBV7-9 and TRBJ2-7; 8 bases match TRBD1. Germline-derived CDR1 and CDR2 are SEHNR and FQNEAQ (reference sequence). V shed 5 bases and J 5 bases; nucleotides not matched to a gene: 5. This CDR3 has 13 residues. CDR3 region: CASSGRQGHEQYF. For the CDR3, the DNA is TGTGCCAGCAGCGGGCGACAGGGGCACGAGCAGTACTTC.